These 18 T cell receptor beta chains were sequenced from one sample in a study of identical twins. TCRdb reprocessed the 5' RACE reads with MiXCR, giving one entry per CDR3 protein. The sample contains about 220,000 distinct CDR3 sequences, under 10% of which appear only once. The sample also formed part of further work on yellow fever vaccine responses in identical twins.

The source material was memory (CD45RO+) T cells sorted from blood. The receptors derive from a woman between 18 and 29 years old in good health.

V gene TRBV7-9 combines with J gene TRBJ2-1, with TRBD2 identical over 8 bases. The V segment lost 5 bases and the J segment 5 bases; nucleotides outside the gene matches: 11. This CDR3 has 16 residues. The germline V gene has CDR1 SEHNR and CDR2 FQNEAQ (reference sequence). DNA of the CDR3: TGTGCCAGCAGCCCCCGGGGGGGGACTAGAAACAATGAGCAGTTCTTC. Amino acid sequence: CASSPRGGTRNNEQFF.

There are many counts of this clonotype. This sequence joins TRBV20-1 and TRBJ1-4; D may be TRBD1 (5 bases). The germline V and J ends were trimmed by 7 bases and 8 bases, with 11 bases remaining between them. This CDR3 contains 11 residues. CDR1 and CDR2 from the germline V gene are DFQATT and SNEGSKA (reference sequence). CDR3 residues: CSVDSPEKLFF. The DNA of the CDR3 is TGCAGTGTAGACAGTCCCGAAAAACTGTTTTTT.

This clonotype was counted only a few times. The CDR3 nucleotides read TGTGCCAGCAGTGCCCCCGGGACAGGGTTGCACGAGCAGTACTTC. This sequence encodes CASSAPGTGLHEQYF. V and J are TRBV28 and TRBJ2-7, with TRBD1 matching 9 bases. V shed 5 bases and J 5 bases; nucleotides not matched to a gene: 10. The CDR3 has 15 residues. Germline V gives CDR1 MDHEN, CDR2 SYDVKM.

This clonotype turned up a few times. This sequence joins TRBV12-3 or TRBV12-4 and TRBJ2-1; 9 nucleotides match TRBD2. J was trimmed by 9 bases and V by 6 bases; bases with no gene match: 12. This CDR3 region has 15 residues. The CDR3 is CASRAGVAGAGEQFF. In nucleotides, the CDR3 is TGTGCCAGCAGGGCCGGAGTAGCGGGGGCGGGTGAGCAGTTCTTC.

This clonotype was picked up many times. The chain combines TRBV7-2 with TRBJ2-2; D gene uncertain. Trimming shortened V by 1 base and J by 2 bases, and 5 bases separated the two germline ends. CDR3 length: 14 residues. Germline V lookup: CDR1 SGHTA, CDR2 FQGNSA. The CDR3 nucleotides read TGTGCCAGCAGCTTAGTGGGAAACACCGGGGAGCTGTTTTTT. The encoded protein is CASSLVGNTGELFF.

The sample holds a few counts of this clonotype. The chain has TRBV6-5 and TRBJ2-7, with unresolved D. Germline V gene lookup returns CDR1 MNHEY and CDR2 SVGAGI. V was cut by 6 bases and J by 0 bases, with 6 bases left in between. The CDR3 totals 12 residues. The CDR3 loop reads CASRKDSYEQYF. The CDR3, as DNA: TGTGCCAGCAGGAAAGACTCCTACGAGCAGTACTTC.

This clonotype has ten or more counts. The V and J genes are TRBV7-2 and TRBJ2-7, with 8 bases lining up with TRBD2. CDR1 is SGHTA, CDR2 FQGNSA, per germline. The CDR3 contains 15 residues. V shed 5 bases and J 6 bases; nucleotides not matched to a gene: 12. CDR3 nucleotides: TGTGCCAGCAGCCTTGCGGTAGCGGGATTTCTCGAGCAGTACTTC. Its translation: CASSLAVAGFLEQYF.

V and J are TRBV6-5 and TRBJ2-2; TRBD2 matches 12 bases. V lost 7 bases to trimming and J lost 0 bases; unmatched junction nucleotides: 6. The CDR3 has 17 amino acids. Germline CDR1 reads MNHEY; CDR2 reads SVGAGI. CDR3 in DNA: TGTGCCAGCATTTGGACTAGCGGGGCTGCGAACACCGGGGAGCTGTTTTTT. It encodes CASIWTSGAANTGELFF.

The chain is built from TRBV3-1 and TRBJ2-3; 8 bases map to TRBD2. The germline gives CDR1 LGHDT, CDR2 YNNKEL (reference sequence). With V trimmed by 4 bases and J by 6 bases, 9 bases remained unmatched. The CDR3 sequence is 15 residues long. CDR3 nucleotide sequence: TGTGCCAGCAGCCGAGCGGGGGTAATCGGGGATACGCAGTATTTT. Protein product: CASSRAGVIGDTQYF.

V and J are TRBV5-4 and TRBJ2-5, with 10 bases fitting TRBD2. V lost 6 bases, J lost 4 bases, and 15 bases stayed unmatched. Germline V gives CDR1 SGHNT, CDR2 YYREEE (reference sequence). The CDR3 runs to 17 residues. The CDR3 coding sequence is TGTGCCAGCACCGTAGGCGGAGCGGGGGGGCCGTCAGAGACCCAGTACTTC. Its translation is CASTVGGAGGPSETQYF.

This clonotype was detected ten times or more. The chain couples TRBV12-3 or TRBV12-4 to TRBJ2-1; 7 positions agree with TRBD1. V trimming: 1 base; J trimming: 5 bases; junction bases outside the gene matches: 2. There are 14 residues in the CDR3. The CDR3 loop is CASSLGGTDNEQFF. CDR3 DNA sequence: TGTGCCAGCAGTTTAGGAGGGACAGACAATGAGCAGTTCTTC.

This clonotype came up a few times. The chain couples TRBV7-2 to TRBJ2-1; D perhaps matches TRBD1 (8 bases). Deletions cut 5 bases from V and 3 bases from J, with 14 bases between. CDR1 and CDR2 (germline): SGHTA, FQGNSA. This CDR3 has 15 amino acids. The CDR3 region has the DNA TGTGCCAGCAGCAAAACAGGGGGGGACTACAATGAGCAGTTCTTC. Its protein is CASSKTGGDYNEQFF.

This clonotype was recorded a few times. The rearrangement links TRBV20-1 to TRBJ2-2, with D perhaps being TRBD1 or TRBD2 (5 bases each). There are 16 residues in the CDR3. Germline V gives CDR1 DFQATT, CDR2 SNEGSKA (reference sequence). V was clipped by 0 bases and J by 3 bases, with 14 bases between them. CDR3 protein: CSARDPAGADTGELFF. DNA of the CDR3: TGCAGTGCTAGAGATCCTGCCGGGGCCGACACCGGGGAGCTGTTTTTT.

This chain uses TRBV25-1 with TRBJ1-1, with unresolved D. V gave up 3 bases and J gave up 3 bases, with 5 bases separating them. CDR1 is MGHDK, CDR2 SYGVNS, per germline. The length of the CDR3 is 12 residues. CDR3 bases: TGTGCCAGCAGTGATTCTTACACTGAAGCTTTCTTT. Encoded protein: CASSDSYTEAFF.

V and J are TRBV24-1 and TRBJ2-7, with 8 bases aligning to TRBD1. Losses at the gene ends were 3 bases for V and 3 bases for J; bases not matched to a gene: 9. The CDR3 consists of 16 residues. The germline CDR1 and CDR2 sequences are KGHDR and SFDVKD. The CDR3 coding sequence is TGTGCCACCAGTGATACAGGACAGGGCGGTCGCTACGAGCAGTACTTC. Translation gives CATSDTGQGGRYEQYF.

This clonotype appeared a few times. This CDR3 reads CATSEPGQGETQYF. CDR3 DNA: TGTGCCACCAGTGAGCCGGGACAGGGTGAAACCCAGTACTTC. The chain is built from TRBV24-1 and TRBJ2-5, with 9 bases matching TRBD1. The CDR3 spans 14 residues. V lost 4 bases to trimming and J lost 8 bases; unmatched junction nucleotides: 7. In germline, CDR1 is KGHDR, CDR2 SFDVKD.

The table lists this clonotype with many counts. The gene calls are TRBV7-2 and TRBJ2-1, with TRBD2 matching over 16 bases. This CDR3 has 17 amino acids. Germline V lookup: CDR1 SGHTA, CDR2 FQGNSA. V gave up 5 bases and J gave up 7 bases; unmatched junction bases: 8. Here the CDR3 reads CASSPEGLAGGRNEQFF. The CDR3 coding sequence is TGTGCCAGCAGCCCGGAGGGACTAGCGGGAGGGCGGAATGAGCAGTTCTTC.

For the CDR3, the DNA is TGTGCCAGCAGCTTAAAGGGCGGGAGGACAGATACGCAGTATTTT. Amino acids: CASSLKGGRTDTQYF. The V and J genes are TRBV11-2 and TRBJ2-3, with 8 bases identical to TRBD2. The V segment lost 2 bases and the J segment 3 bases; nucleotides outside the gene matches: 4. The length of the CDR3 is 15 residues. Germline V gives CDR1 SGHAT, CDR2 FQNNGV.